This T cell receptor beta chain comes out of a study of cytomegalovirus exposure and HLA in healthy donors (dated by TCRdb to between 2016 and 2019). About the investigation overall: According to an earlier analysis of a few hundred of the donors, about 170 million T cells yielded 95 million to 140 million unique TCR beta sequences and 250 to 350 Gb of sequence data. An early release that covered some 640 HLA-typed donors contained 300 to 350 gigabases of sequencing data and tens of millions of unique TCR sequences. Among the roughly 370 genotyped donors, around 81% belonged to the genetic ancestry cluster associated with self-reported Caucasian donors. The study aimed to test whether cataloging public T cell receptors could reveal signatures of past pathogen exposure. The study used immunosequencing to profile the T cell repertoires of more than 650 subjects and linked those repertoires to cytomegalovirus serostatus. A separate validation cohort of roughly 120 different subjects was used in addition to the approximately 670-subject first cohort. High-throughput TCR immunosequencing, statistical association of individual TCRs with disease status, and machine learning were combined to predict cytomegalovirus infection status. A later analysis re-examined previously published TCR beta repertoires from over 500 donors and added high-resolution HLA genotyping to investigate patterns of TCR occurrence. Rather than using new phenotypic data, the later analysis identified candidate immune exposures from TCR beta sequences and from how often those sequences occurred across donors. An earlier analysis of some 600 of the donors applied high-throughput TCR beta sequencing to assess whether each TCR beta V gene segment acted as functional or pseudogenic. Donor age, sex, ethnicity and CMV serostatus were compiled alongside the repertoire data. A later genetic analysis used genome-wide SNP genotypes for about three fifths of the roughly 700 donors, treating that subset as a discovery cohort. Every repertoire in the discovery cohort had been generated on one and the same sequencing platform. Class I and class II HLA loci were covered by the typing at four-digit resolution. The number of donors typed differed by locus, with about 629-640 for A, B, C, DRB1 and DQB1, around 500 for DQA1, some 570 for DPA1, and some 440 for DPB1. Four to six DR-DQ haplotypes were handled as single units for association and clustering, since linkage in the cohort was strong. Across 398 genotyped donors of the cohort, an average of about 200,000 unique TCR beta nucleotide sequences per donor were sequenced, and roughly a sixth of those sequences were non-productive. Points the paper makes about the study in general: In the study, some 160 TCR beta chains were listed as associated with cytomegalovirus. CMV serostatus was the only immune exposure information available for the cohort. The sequencing pipeline was judged likely to have produced a cluster of highly shared sequence variants as a technical artifact. A later analysis reported that several top co-occurrence clusters appeared linked to parvovirus B19, influenza, CMV and Epstein-Barr virus. Because counts were too low, roughly 18 rarely observed V segments, including chromosome 9 orphons, were left out of the earlier analysis of several hundred of the donors. Correlated functional status among segregating V segments might be attributable to linkage disequilibrium, but an unknown experimental factor could not be ruled out. Because some donors lacked HLA typing at each locus, the association tests relied only on the typed subset. Roughly uniform sequencing depth across donors was assumed in presence/absence analyses, although this assumption may not hold. A few of the identified cytomegalovirus-associated TCR beta chains were confirmed in vitro to be specific for cytomegalovirus antigens. In a later analysis, most CMV-associated TCR beta chains were found to appear HLA-restricted, with HLA associations seemingly driven largely by CMV exposure. This cohort had only TCR beta chains sequenced, and the lack of alpha or paired-chain data limited which features could be detected. Broadly in line with IMGT annotations, most TCR beta V segments showed up in productive rearrangements about 87% or about 30% of the time in an earlier analysis of 587 of the donors. The classifier was reported to diagnose cytomegalovirus status with high specificity and sensitivity in both the original cohort and the validation cohort. Compared with the roughly 710-donor mean, donors in an Asian-associated ancestry cluster had fewer N-insertions in productive TCRs, according to a later genetic analysis. In a later genetic analysis, a missense DCLRE1C variant was associated with V-gene and J-gene trimming of TCR beta chains, and the association was replicated in an independent cohort. In a later analysis, HLA-associated TCR beta chains were found to be more clonally expanded and to have lower generation probabilities than equally common non-associated chains. A later analysis associated roughly 17,000 TCR beta sequences with specific HLA alleles at a false discovery rate of 0.05. The authors suggested that the approach could potentially be generalized to other disease states and immunological phenotypes. In a later analysis, TCR association rates were found to vary across HLA loci, with the most associated TCRs seen for DRB1 alleles and the fewest for HLA-C alleles. When HLA alleles, especially DR and DQ, strongly co-occurred, TCR associations were difficult to assign to individual alleles. Most TCR sequences were observed very rarely across donors, whereas some public TCRs were present in many individuals. A further reported finding was that TCR beta sequences accurately predicted the HLA-A and HLA-B alleles for most subjects in the first cohort.

The cohort was made up of approximately 700 healthy bone marrow donors. At the time of sampling, all cohort members were nominally healthy, though unrecorded immune exposures were likely present. The donor tested CMV seronegative, placing the donor among the 300 to 450 seronegative members of the cohort. Each donor provided a peripheral blood sample, and peripheral blood mononuclear cells were used for TCR beta sequencing. Genomic DNA extraction from the blood cell samples was performed with the Qiagen DNeasy Blood Extraction Kit. The library relied on the immunoSEQ multiplex PCR assay. The multiplex PCR relied on a mix of 60 forward primers for TCR Vbeta segments and 13 reverse primers for TCR Jbeta segments. Amplification of the CDR3 region of rearranged TCR beta genes was performed with a multiplex PCR assay on genomic DNA. On the Illumina HiSeq System, the amplified TCR beta libraries were sequenced as 87-base-pair reads. As for how the authors treated the data: In a later analysis, 70 million to 95 million unique TCR beta chains were counted across the 500 to 850 repertoires, and roughly 10 million of these chains were shared by at least two donors. Raw reads were error-corrected and collapsed into unique sequences with a nearest-neighbor algorithm that merged closely related sequences to remove PCR and sequencing errors. Alignment of CDR3 sequences to IMGT reference sequences was used to assign V, D and J gene segments. For a sequence to be retained, at least a six-nucleotide match to both a V gene segment and a J gene segment was required. Rearrangements were called productive when the CDR3 lacked stop codons and stayed in frame with V and J; all others were non-productive. CDR3 was defined according to IMGT convention as the region running from the second conserved V-encoded cysteine to the conserved J-encoded phenylalanine. The earlier analysis of roughly 590 of the donors excluded any sequence lacking an unambiguous match to a single V gene segment. In an earlier analysis of approximately 500 of the donors, a V segment was called functional when productive rearrangements were above 56.7%, and segregating when the standard deviation between donors exceeded 5%. To diagnose cytomegalovirus status from the catalog of TCR beta chain sequences, a statistical classification framework was built. V and J gene assignment, in a later analysis, came from comparing TCR nucleotide sequences with IMGT/GENE-DB human TR gene sequences. A later analysis assigned CDR3 sequences and most-parsimonious VDJ recombination scenarios with the TCRdist pipeline. In a later analysis, each TCR beta chain was defined by its CDR3 amino acid sequence together with its V-gene family, and reads lacking a unique V-gene family were excluded. To address suspected cross-contamination and a sequencing artifact, a later analysis removed a few hundred highly shared, low-generation-probability nucleotide sequences. For each public chain, a later analysis derived a clonal expansion index from normalized ranks of inferred template counts within each repertoire. A later analysis computed generation probabilities with a VDJ recombination model fitted to out-of-frame rearrangements, and checked the results against IGoR. In a later analysis, TCR-TCR, TCR-HLA and TCR-CMV co-occurrence was scored with hypergeometric tests, and a repertoire-size bias correction was applied to TCR pairs. A later analysis estimated false discovery rates by permuting HLA or CMV assignments 20 times. A later analysis grouped co-occurring TCRs with DBSCAN, adding TCRdist sequence similarity when clustering within HLA-allele-positive subsets. Repertoires with fewer than 30,000 or more than 120,000 public chains, plus five repertoires with anomalous nucleotide sharing, were excluded from co-occurrence clustering. Held by TCRdb, this immuneACCESS table contains in-frame sequences only and omits some clones. Under half of the omission traces to an unresolved V gene where checked; the cause of the rest is unknown. D and trimming come from the DNA, and the V and J calls and clone size come from that table. In all, the sample holds more than 95,000 clones, and approximately 9.4% of those were seen once. The ten largest clones take up 3% of the sample.

This clone turned up a few times. The specificity of this receptor is unknown. Per-nucleotide qualities are absent, and no much larger clonotype sits a single base away. This receptor was obtained from a man between 25 and 39 years old in good health and CMV-seronegative. The sequencing sample was made of PBMCs.

The CDR3 loop reads CASSRQGATETQYF. The DNA reads TGTGCCAGCAGTCGACAGGGGGCGACGGAGACCCAGTACTTC. The rearranged segments are TRBV2 and TRBJ2-5; 10 central nucleotides agree with TRBD1. The CDR3, cysteine through phenylalanine, is 14 amino acids long. Left in the record is the CDR3 DNA by itself, 42 bases read in frame from the first base. For this chain, trimming is 5 bases at the V end and 5 bases at the J end, and the number of junction bases without a gene match is 5. Sequences SNHLY (CDR1) and FYNNEI (CDR2) are obtained from the germline V gene.